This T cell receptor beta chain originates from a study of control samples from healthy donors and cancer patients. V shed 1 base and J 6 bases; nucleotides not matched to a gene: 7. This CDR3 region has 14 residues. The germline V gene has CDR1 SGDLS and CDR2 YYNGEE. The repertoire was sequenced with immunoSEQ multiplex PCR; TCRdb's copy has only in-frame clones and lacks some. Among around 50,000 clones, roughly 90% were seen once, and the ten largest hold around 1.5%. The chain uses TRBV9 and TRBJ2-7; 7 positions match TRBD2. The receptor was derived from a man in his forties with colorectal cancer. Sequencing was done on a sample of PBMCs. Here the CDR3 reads CASSVFGEGVEQYF. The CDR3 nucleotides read TGTGCCAGCAGCGTATTTGGGGAGGGTGTCGAGCAGTACTTC.